Listed here is a single T cell receptor beta chain. Germline V gives CDR1 SEHNR, CDR2 FQNEAQ (reference sequence). The CDR3 consists of 11 residues. V was shortened by 11 bases and J by 6 bases, with 14 bases between the two germline ends. The sample originates from a study of blood T cell repertoires in COVID-19. Study background: Samples came from the United States, Italy and Spain, spanning acute and convalescent COVID-19. In each case, the material was cDNA or gDNA derived from T cells, B-cell-depleted T cells, or PBMCs.

Original analysis: Scientists estimated how many nucleated cells there were by amplifying reference gene primers. TCRdb keeps only in-frame clones here, not all; method: immunoSEQ multiplex PCR. For V, J and clone size, that table is used; D and trimming come from the DNA. The sample has almost 350,000 clones, approximately 89% seen once. Seattle participants joined during active infection and were tracked over time. The sequencing input was peripheral blood. The chain has TRBV7-9 and TRBJ2-7, with D perhaps TRBD1 (6 bases). This clonotype was obtained from a woman aged 55-69 years with COVID-19, enrolled during active disease. The CDR3 nucleotides are TGTGCCCACTCTACAGGGCGCGAGCAGTACTTC. It yields the protein CAHSTGREQYF.